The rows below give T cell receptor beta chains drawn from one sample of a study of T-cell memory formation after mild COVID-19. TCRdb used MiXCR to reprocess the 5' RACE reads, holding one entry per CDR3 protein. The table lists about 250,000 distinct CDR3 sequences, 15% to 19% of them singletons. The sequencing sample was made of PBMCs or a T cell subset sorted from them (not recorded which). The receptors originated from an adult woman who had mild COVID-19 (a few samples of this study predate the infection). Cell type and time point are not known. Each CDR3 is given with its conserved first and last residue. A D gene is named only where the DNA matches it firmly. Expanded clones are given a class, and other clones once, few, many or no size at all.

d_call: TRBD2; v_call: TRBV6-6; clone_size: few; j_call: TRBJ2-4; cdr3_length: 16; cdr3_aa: CASSSGTSLAKNIQYF; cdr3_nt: TGTGCCAGCAGCTCCGGGACTAGCTTAGCCAAAAACATTCAGTACTTC
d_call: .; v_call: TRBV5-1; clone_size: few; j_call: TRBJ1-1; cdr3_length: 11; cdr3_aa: CASSMDTEAFF; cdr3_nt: TGCGCCAGCAGCATGGACACTGAAGCTTTCTTT
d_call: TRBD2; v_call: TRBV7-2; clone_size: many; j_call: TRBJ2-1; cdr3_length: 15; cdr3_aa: CASSISGATYNEQFF; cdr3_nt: TGTGCCAGCAGCATAAGCGGGGCGACCTACAATGAGCAGTTCTTC
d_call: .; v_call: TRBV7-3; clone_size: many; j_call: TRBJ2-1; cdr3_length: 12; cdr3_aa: CASSLEANEQFF; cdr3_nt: TGTGCCAGCAGCTTAGAGGCCAATGAGCAGTTCTTC
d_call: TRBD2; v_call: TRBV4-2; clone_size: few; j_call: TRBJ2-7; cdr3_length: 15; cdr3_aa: CASSQDLGLAREQYF; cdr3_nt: TGTGCCAGCAGCCAAGATTTGGGACTAGCGAGGGAGCAGTACTTC
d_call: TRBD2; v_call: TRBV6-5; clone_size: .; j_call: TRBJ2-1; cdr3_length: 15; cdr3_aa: CASSYSTSGRNEQFF; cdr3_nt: TGTGCCAGCAGTTACTCCACTAGCGGGAGGAATGAGCAGTTCTTC
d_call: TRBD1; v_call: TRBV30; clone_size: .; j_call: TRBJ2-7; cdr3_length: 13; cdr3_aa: CAWGTGPGYEQYF; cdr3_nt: TGTGCCTGGGGGACAGGACCCGGGTACGAGCAGTACTTC
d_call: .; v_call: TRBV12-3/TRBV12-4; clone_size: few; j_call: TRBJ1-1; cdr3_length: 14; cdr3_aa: CASSRGAGGSEAFF; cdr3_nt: TGTGCCAGCAGTCGGGGGGCCGGGGGGAGTGAAGCTTTCTTT
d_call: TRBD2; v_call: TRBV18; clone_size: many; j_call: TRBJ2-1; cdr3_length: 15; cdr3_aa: CASSPLAGGRNEQFF; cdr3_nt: TGTGCCAGCTCACCCCTCGCGGGAGGGAGGAATGAGCAGTTCTTC
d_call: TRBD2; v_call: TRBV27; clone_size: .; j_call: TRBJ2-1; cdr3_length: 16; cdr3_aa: CASSFPAGLSYNEQFF; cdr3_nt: TGTGCCAGCAGTTTCCCAGCGGGGCTCTCCTACAATGAGCAGTTCTTC
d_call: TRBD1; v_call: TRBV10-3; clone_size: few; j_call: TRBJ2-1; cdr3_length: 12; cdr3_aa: CATEGQHNEQFF; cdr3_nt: TGTGCCACCGAGGGACAGCACAATGAGCAGTTCTTC
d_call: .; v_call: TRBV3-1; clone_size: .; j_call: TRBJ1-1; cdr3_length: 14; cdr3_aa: CASSQGWAHTEAFF; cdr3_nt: TGTGCCAGCAGCCAAGGTTGGGCTCACACTGAAGCTTTCTTT
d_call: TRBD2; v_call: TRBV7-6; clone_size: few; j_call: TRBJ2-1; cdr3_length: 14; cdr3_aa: CASSLTSAHNEQFF; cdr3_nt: TGTGCCAGCAGCTTGACTAGCGCTCACAATGAGCAGTTCTTC
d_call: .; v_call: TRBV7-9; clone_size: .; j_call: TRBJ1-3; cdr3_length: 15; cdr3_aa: CASSPGVPSGNTIYF; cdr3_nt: TGTGCCAGCAGCCCAGGGGTCCCCTCTGGAAACACCATATATTTT
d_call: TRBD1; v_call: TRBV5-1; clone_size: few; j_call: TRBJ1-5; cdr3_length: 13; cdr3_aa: CASSWGQNQPQHF; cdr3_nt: TGCGCCAGCAGCTGGGGACAGAATCAGCCCCAGCATTTT
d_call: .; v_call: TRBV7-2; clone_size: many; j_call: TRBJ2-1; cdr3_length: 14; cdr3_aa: CASSLDPNYNEQFF; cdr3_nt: TGTGCCAGCAGCTTAGACCCGAACTACAATGAGCAGTTCTTC
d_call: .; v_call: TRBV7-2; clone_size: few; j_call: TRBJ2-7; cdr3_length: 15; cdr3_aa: CASSTNGGGAWEQYF; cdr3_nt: TGTGCCAGCAGTACCAATGGTGGGGGCGCCTGGGAGCAGTACTTC
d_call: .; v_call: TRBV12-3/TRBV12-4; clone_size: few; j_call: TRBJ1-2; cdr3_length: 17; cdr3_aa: CASSLLGGGALNYGYTF; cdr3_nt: TGTGCCAGCAGTTTATTAGGAGGGGGGGCCCTTAACTATGGCTACACCTTC